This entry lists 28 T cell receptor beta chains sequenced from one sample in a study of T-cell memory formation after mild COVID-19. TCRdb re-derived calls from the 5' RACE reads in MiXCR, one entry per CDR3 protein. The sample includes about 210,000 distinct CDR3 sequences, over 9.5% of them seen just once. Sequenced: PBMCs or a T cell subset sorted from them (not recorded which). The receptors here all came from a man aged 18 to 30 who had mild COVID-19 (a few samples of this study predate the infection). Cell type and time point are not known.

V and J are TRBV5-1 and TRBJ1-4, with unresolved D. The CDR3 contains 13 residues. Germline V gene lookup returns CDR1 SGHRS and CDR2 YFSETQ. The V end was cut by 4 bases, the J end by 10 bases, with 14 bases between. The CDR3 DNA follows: TGCGCCAGCAGCCGATACCAGGAGGGAAAACTGTTTTTT. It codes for CASSRYQEGKLFF.

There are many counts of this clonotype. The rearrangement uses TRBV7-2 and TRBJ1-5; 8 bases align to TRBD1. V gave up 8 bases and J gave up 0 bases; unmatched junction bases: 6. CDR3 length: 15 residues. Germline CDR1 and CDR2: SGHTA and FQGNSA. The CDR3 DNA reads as TGTGCCAGCGCGGACAGGGCCCATAGCAATCAGCCCCAGCATTTT. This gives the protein CASADRAHSNQPQHF.

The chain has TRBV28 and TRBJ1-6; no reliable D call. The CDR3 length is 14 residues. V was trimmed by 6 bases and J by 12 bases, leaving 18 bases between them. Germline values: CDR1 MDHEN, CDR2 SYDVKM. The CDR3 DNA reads TGTGCCAGCAGATTTTCCGGGCAGTACTTACCCCTCCACTTT. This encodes CASRFSGQYLPLHF. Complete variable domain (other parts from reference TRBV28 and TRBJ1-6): DVKVTQSSRYLVKRTGEKVFLECVQDMDHENMFWYRQDPGLGLRLIYFSYDVKMKEKGDIPEGYSVSREKKERFSLILESASTNQTSMYLCASRFSGQYLPLHFGNGTRLTVT.

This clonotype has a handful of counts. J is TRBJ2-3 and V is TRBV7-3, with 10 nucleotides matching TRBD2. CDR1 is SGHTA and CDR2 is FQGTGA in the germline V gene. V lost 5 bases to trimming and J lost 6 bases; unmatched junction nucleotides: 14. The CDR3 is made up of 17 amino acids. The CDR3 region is CASSPLERGGQGDTQYF. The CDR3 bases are TGTGCCAGCAGCCCCCTAGAGCGGGGGGGCCAGGGGGATACGCAGTATTTT.

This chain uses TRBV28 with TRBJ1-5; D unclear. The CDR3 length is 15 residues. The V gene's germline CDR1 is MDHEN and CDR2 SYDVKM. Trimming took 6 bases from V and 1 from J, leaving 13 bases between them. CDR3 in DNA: TGTGCCAGCAGACCCCCTCGAGAGAGCAATCAGCCCCAGCATTTT. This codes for CASRPPRESNQPQHF.

The CDR3 bases are TGCAGTGCTAGTACAGGGACCGGGGAGCTGTTTTTT. Protein: CSASTGTGELFF. The V call is TRBV20-1, the J call TRBJ2-2; weak D call: TRBD1 (6 bases). The length of the CDR3 is 12 residues. The germline CDR1 and CDR2 sequences are DFQATT and SNEGSKA (reference sequence). Trimming took 3 bases from V and 5 from J, leaving 7 bases between them.

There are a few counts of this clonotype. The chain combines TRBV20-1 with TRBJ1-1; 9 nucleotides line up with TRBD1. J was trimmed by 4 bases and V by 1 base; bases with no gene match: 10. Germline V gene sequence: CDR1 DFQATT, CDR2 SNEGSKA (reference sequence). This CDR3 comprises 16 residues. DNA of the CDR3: TGCAGTGCTAGAGTTCCTAGGACAGGGGAGGGCACTGAAGCTTTCTTT. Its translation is CSARVPRTGEGTEAFF.

The CDR3 loop is CSASGQSSGELFF. CDR3 DNA: TGCAGTGCTAGTGGCCAGTCAAGCGGGGAGCTGTTTTTT. The chain links TRBV20-1 to TRBJ2-2; D is unresolved. CDR1 DFQATT and CDR2 SNEGSKA come from the germline V gene (reference sequence). V was clipped by 3 bases and J by 7 bases, with 12 bases between them. The CDR3 totals 13 residues.

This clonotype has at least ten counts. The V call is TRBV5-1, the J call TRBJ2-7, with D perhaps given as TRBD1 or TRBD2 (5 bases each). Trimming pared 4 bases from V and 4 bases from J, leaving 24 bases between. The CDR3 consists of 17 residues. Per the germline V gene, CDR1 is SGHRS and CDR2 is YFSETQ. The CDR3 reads CASSLQLRGSGTYEQYF. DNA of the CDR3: TGCGCCAGCAGCCTACAACTGAGGGGTTCTGGGACGTACGAGCAGTACTTC.

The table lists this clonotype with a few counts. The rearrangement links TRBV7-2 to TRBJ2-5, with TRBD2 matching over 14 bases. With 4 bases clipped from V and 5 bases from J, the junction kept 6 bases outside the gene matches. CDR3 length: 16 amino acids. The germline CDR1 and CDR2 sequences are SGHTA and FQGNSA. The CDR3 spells CASSSRLAGGHETQYF. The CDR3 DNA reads TGTGCCAGCAGCTCTCGACTAGCGGGGGGGCACGAGACCCAGTACTTC.

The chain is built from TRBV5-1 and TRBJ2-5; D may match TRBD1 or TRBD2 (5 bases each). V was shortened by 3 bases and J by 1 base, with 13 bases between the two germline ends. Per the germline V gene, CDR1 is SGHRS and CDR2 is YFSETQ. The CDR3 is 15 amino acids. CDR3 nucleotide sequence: TGCGCCAGCAGCTCGGTGGTTGGGGGCCAAGAGACCCAGTACTTC. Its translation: CASSSVVGGQETQYF.

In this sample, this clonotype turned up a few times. The DNA of the CDR3 is TGTGCCAGCAGCGAGGTGGATACGCAGTATTTT. Residues: CASSEVDTQYF. This sequence joins TRBV2 and TRBJ2-3; D is uncertain. Germline-derived CDR1 and CDR2 are SNHLY and FYNNEI. Deletions cut 6 bases from V and 6 bases from J, with 7 bases between. The CDR3 contains 11 residues.

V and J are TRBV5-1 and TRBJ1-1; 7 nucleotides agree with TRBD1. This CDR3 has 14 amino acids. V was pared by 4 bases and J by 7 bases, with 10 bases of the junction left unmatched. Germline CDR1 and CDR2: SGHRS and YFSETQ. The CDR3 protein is CASSPRGGQSEAFF. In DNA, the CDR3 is TGCGCCAGCAGCCCCCGGGGGGGACAGAGTGAAGCTTTCTTT.

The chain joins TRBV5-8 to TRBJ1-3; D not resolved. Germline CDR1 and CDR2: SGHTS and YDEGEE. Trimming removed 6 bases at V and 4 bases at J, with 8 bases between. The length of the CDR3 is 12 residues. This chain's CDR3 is CASMERGNTIYF. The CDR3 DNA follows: TGTGCCAGCATGGAAAGAGGAAACACCATATATTTT. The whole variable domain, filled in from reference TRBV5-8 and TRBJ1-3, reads EAGVTQSPTHLIKTRGQQATLRCSPISGHTSVYWYQQALGLGLQFLLWYDEGEERNRGNFPPRFSGRQFPNYSSELNVNALELEDSALYLCASMERGNTIYFGEGSWLTVV.

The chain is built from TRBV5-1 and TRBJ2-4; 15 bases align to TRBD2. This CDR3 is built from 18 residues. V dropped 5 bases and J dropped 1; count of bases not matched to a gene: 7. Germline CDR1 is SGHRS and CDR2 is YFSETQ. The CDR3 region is CASSRGLAGGQAKNIQYF. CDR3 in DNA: TGCGCCAGCAGTCGAGGACTAGCGGGGGGGCAGGCCAAAAACATTCAGTACTTC. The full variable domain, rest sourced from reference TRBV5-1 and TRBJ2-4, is KAGVTQTPRYLIKTRGQQVTLSCSPISGHRSVSWYQQTPGQGLQFLFEYFSETQRNKGNFPGRFSGRQFSNSRSEMNVSTLELGDSALYLCASSRGLAGGQAKNIQYFGAGTRLSVL.

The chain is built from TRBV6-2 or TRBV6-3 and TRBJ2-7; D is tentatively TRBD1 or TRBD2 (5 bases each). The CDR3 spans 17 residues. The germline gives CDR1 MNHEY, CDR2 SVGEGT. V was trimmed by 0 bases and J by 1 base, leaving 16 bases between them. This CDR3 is CASSYSMGERKSYEQYF. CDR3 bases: TGTGCCAGCAGTTACTCGATGGGGGAACGAAAGTCCTACGAGCAGTACTTC.

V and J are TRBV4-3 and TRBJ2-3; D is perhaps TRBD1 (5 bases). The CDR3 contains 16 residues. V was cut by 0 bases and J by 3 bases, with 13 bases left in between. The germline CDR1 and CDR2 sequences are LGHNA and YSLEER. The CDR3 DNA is TGCGCCAGCAGCCAAGACATAAACAGGAAAACAGATACGCAGTATTTT. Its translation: CASSQDINRKTDTQYF.

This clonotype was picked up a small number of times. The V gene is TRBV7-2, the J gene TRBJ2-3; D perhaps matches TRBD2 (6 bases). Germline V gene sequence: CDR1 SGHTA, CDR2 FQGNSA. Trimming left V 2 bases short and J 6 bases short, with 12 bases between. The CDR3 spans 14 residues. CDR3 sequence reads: CASSLNPGVDTQYF. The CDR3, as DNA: TGTGCCAGCAGCTTAAACCCGGGGGTCGATACGCAGTATTTT.

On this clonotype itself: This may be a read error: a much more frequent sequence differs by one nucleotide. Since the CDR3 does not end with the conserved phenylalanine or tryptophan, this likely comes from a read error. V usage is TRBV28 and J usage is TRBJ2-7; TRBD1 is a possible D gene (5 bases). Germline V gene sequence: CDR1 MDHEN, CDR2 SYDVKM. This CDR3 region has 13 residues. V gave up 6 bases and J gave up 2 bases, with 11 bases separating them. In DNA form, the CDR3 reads TGTGCCAGCAGGGTCGGCAGGGCCTACGAGCAGTACTTA. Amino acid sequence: CASRVGRAYEQYL.

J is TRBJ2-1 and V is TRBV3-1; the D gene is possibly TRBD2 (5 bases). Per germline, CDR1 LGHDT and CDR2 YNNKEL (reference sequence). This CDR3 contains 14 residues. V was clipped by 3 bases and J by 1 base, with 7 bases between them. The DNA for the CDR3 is TGTGCCAGCAGCCATGGAGGTTCCTACAATGAGCAGTTCTTC. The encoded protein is CASSHGGSYNEQFF.

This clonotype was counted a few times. CDR3 in amino acids: CASSPGRTSTDTQYF. In DNA, the CDR3 is TGTGCCAGCAGCCCCGGACGGACTAGCACAGATACGCAGTATTTT. V usage is TRBV7-3 and J usage is TRBJ2-3, with D possibly being TRBD2 (5 bases). Trimming removed 5 bases from V and 0 bases from J, with 12 bases in between. This CDR3 is built from 15 residues. CDR1 is SGHTA, CDR2 FQGTGA, per germline.

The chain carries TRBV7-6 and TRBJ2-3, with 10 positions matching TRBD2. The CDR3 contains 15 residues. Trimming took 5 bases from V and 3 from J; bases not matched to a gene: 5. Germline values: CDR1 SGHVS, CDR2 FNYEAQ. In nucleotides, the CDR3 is TGTGCCAGCAGCGTCGGACTAGCGGTGACAGATACGCAGTATTTT. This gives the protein CASSVGLAVTDTQYF.

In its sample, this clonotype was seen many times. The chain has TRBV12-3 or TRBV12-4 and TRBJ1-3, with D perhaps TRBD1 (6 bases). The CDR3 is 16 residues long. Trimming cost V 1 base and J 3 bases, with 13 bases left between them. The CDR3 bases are TGTGCCAGCAGTTTAGTGGGACAAAGAAGTGGAAACACCATATATTTT. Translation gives CASSLVGQRSGNTIYF.

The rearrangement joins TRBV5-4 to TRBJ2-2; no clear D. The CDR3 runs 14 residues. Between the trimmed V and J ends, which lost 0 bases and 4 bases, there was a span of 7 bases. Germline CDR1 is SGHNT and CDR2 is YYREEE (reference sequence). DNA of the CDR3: TGTGCCAGCAGCTTGGTATCTGGCACCGGGGAGCTGTTTTTT. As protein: CASSLVSGTGELFF. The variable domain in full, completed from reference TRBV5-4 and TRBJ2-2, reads ETGVTQSPTHLIKTRGQQVTLRCSSQSGHNTVSWYQQALGQGPQFIFQYYREEENGRGNFPPRFSGLQFPNYSSELNVNALELDDSALYLCASSLVSGTGELFFGEGSRLTVL.

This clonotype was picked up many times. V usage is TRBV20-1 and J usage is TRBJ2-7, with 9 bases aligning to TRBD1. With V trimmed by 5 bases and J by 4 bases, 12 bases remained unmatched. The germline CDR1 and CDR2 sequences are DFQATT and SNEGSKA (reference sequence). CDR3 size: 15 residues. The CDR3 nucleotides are TGCAGTGCTCCTTCTTTACCGGGACAGGGATACGAGCAGTACTTC. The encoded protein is CSAPSLPGQGYEQYF.

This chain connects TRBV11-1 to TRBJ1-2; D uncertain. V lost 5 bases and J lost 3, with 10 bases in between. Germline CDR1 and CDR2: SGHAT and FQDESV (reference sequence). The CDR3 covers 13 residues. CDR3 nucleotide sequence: TGTGCCAGCAGCCCGCGGACGGACTATGGCTACACCTTC. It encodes CASSPRTDYGYTF.

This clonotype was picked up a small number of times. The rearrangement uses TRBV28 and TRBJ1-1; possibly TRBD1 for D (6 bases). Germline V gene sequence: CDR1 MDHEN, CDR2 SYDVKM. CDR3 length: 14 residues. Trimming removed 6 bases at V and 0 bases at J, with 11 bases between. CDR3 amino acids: CASRAGVVNTEAFF. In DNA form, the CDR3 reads TGTGCCAGCAGGGCAGGGGTCGTGAACACTGAAGCTTTCTTT.

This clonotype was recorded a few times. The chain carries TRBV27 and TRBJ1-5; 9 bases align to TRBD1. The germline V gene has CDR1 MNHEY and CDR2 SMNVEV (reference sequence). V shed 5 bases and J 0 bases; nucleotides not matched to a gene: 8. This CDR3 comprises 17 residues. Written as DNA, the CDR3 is TGTGCCAGCAGTCCTCGGACAGGGGATGTTAGCAATCAGCCCCAGCATTTT. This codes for CASSPRTGDVSNQPQHF.